Listed below are T cell receptor beta chains from one sample, sequenced in a study of cytomegalovirus exposure and HLA in healthy donors. Data came from immunoSEQ multiplex PCR; TCRdb stores just in-frame clones and leaves some out. The data show 100,000 to 140,000 clones, 73% seen once. Specimen: PBMCs. Every receptor here comes from a man aged 30 to 45 in good health and CMV-seronegative. The conserved cysteine and the conserved F or W are not part of the CDR3 here.

>TRBV9
ASSHPTGGYVGTEAF
>TRBV10-2
ASNRGASRYEQY
>TRBV2
ASSPLTGATDTQY
>TRBV5-6
ASSLYLYTKFTDTQY
>TRBV6-6
ASSYSIGTRHYEQY
>TRBV28
ASSLNRAYLKSYEQY
>TRBV7-7
ASSSGGWKTQY
>TRBV4-2
ASSQSGHRGAF
>TRBV5-5
ASSLVAGEGLGYT
>TRBV28
ASSSGQPTEPQH
>TRBV6-5
ASSYSSGGGTEAF
>TRBV28
ASSSHNTGARGYT
>TRBV2
ASIGQGLYEQY
>TRBV19
ASSYLLSGGTDTQY
>TRBV19
ASSSPTGGDEKLF
>TRBV28
ASSFRGLDEQY
>TRBV7-9
ASSLPLGPHRDTQY
>TRBV9
ASSVTVDNSPLH
>TRBV27
ASSGTGIVQY
>TRBV11-2
ASRERPVPTSGNTGELF
>TRBV7-9
ASSLDGGINEKLF
>TRBV5-1
ASSYTSWGGANTEAF